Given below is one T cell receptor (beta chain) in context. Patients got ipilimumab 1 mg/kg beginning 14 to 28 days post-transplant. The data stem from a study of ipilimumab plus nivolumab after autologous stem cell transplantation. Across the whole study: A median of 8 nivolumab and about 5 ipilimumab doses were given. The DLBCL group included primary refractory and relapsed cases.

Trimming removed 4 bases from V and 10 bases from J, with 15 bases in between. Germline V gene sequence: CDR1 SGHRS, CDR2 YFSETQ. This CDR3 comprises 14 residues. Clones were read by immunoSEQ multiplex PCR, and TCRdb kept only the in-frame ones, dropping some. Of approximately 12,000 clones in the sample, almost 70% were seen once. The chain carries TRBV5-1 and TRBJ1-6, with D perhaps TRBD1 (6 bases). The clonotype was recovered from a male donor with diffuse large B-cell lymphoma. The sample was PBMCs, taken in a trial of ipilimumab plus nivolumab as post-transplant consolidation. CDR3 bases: TGCGCCAGCAGCACTGACCAGGGGCGGTCACCCCTCCACTTT. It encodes CASSTDQGRSPLHF.